Presented here are 10 T cell receptor beta chains from one specimen sequenced in a study of blood T cell repertoires in COVID-19. Data came from immunoSEQ multiplex PCR; TCRdb stores just in-frame clones and leaves some out. The table has roughly 280,000 clones, approximately 86% seen once; the top ten hold approximately 2%. Sequences were obtained from peripheral blood. The receptors here all came from a young man with active or convalescent COVID-19.

This clone was seen just once. V gene TRBV9 combines with J gene TRBJ2-1, with 11 bases identical to TRBD2. CDR1 and CDR2 from the germline V gene are SGDLS and YYNGEE. The CDR3 loop spans 15 amino acids. The ends lost 3 bases at V and 6 bases at J; junction bases unmatched: 5. CDR3 protein: CASSGASGGPNEQFF. Here the CDR3 DNA reads TGTGCCAGCAGCGGAGCTAGCGGGGGGCCCAATGAGCAGTTCTTC.

V usage is TRBV12-3 or TRBV12-4 and J usage is TRBJ1-1; D is unclear. Trimming removed 6 bases at V and 1 base at J, with 9 bases between. The CDR3 runs to 13 residues. For the CDR3, the DNA is TGTGCCAGCAGACCACGACAGAACACTGAAGCTTTCTTT. This gives the protein CASRPRQNTEAFF.

The gene calls are TRBV12-3 or TRBV12-4 and TRBJ2-1; D remains unclear. V was pared by 8 bases and J by 9 bases, with 11 bases between. There are 11 residues in the CDR3. The CDR3 region has the DNA TGTGCCAGCGGAGAATTGGTTGAGCAGTTCTTC. This translates into CASGELVEQFF.

This sequence joins TRBV11-2 and TRBJ2-1; tentatively, D is TRBD2 (5 bases). The CDR3 is made up of 15 amino acids. Germline V CDR1 and CDR2: SGHAT, FQNNGV. V was pared by 0 bases and J by 0 bases, with 6 bases between. The CDR3: CASSLDGNSYNEQFF. The CDR3 region has the DNA TGTGCCAGCAGCTTAGACGGGAACTCCTACAATGAGCAGTTCTTC. Supplemented by reference TRBV11-2 and TRBJ2-1, the full variable domain reads EAGVAQSPRYKIIEKRQSVAFWCNPISGHATLYWYQQILGQGPKLLIQFQNNGVVDDSQLPKDRFSAERLKGVDSTLKIQPAKLEDSAVYLCASSLDGNSYNEQFFGPGTRLTVL.

In DNA form, the CDR3 reads TGCGCCAGCAGCTTAGGGGTATACGGTGGAAACACCATATATTTT. It specifies CASSLGVYGGNTIYF. The chain couples TRBV5-1 to TRBJ1-3, with D perhaps TRBD1 (5 bases). In germline, CDR1 is SGHRS, CDR2 YFSETQ. V was pared by 2 bases and J by 3 bases, with 12 bases between. This CDR3 has 15 residues. The full variable domain, in which reference TRBV5-1 and TRBJ1-3 provide the parts outside the CDR3, is KAGVTQTPRYLIKTRGQQVTLSCSPISGHRSVSWYQQTPGQGLQFLFEYFSETQRNKGNFPGRFSGRQFSNSRSEMNVSTLELGDSALYLCASSLGVYGGNTIYFGEGSWLTVV.

The V gene is TRBV6-5, the J gene TRBJ2-1; D perhaps matches TRBD1 (6 bases). The germline V gene has CDR1 MNHEY and CDR2 SVGAGI. V lost 0 bases to trimming and J lost 5 bases, with 14 bases between them. The CDR3 has 16 amino acids. The CDR3 coding sequence is TGTGCCAGCAGTTACTCGAGAACAGGGCACGACAATGAGCAGTTCTTC. Translated, it gives CASSYSRTGHDNEQFF.

V is TRBV5-1 and J is TRBJ1-1; no clear D gene. This CDR3 has 15 residues. Germline V gives CDR1 SGHRS, CDR2 YFSETQ. V lost 1 base and J 3 bases, leaving 13 bases between the germline ends. The CDR3 DNA reads as TGCGCCAGCAGCTTGTCAAGAACAGAAGACACTGAAGCTTTCTTT. Translating gives CASSLSRTEDTEAFF.

The genes are TRBV19 and TRBJ1-5, with TRBD1 as a possible D gene (6 bases). The CDR3 runs 13 residues. The germline V gene encodes CDR1 LNHDA and CDR2 SQIVND (reference sequence). V lost 4 bases, J lost 7 bases, and 11 bases lay in between. DNA of the CDR3: TGTGCCAGTAGTAACGACAGGTACCAGCCCCAGCATTTT. Its translation: CASSNDRYQPQHF.

The J gene is TRBJ1-5, the V gene TRBV30, with unresolved D. Germline V lookup: CDR1 GTSNPN, CDR2 SVGIG (reference sequence). The V end lost 2 bases, the J end lost 5 bases, and 22 bases lay between the germline ends. This CDR3 has 17 residues. The CDR3 sequence is CAWSLVSDSASDQPQHF. The CDR3 nucleotides read TGTGCCTGGAGTTTGGTATCAGACTCAGCGTCTGATCAGCCCCAGCATTTT.

This clone was detected once. This sequence joins TRBV5-1 and TRBJ2-1; 10 bases align to TRBD1. V lost 4 bases, J lost 4 bases, and 11 bases stayed unmatched. The CDR3 totals 17 residues. In germline, CDR1 is SGHRS, CDR2 YFSETQ. CDR3 region: CASSPHSGTGAYNEQFF. In DNA, the CDR3 is TGCGCCAGCAGCCCACACTCCGGGACAGGGGCTTACAATGAGCAGTTCTTC.